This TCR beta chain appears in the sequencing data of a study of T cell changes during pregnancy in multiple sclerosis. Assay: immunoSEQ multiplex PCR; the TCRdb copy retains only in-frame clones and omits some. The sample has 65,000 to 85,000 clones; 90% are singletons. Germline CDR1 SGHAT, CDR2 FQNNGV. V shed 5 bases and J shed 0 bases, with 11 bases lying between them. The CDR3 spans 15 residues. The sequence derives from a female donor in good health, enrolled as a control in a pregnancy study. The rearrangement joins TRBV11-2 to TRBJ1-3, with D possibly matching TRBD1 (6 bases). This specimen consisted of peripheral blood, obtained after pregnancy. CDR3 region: CASSQGTHSGNTIYF. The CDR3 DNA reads TGTGCCAGCAGCCAAGGGACACACTCTGGAAACACCATATATTTT.